This TCR beta chain was captured by sequencing in a study of T-cell memory formation after mild COVID-19 (dated by TCRdb to 2020 to 2022). Study-level background: TCR sequence clusters from the two donors were found to be largely donor specific. The cohort was made up of two young adult volunteers, one female and one male, who were previously healthy. T-cell clones expanding and contracting after mild COVID-19 in two donors were tracked by longitudinal TCRalpha and TCRbeta repertoire sequencing.

The sequencing machine was an Illumina NovaSeq 6000. TCRalpha and TCRbeta cDNA libraries were built by 5'RACE with constant-segment primers, adding sample barcodes and unique molecular identifiers. RNA was extracted from every sample with Trizol reagent. The libraries were amplified in two PCR steps, and the second step added a second sample barcode and Illumina TruSeq adapters. Sequencing of the libraries was done on an Illumina NovaSeq, producing 2 x 150 bp paired-end reads. The authors' analysis ran thus. Reads were demultiplexed and collapsed into UMI-guided consensus sequences with migec v1.2.7. Using mixcr v2.1.11, UMI consensuses were aligned to TRA and TRB V and J templates and then assembled into clonotypes. Expanded or contracted clonotypes were those called significant by both edgeR and NoisET, with noise models trained on biological replicates. edgeR calls used a false discovery rate-adjusted p below 0.01 and a log2 fold-change threshold of 1. As an exploratory analysis of dynamics, max-normalized trajectories of the 1000 most abundant clonotypes were examined by PCA with hierarchical clustering. Separately sequenced CD4+ and CD8+ repertoires were used to assign the CD4 or CD8 phenotype of responding clones. The public reads were reanalyzed by TCRdb: fastp trimming at Q25, MiXCR alignment, in-frame beta chains only. Rows with one shared CDR3 protein collapse into an entry with the most common genes and DNA. The V and J calls and clone size come from TCRdb's table, not from the authors' own analysis. In all, the sample holds 150,000 to 200,000 distinct CDR3 sequences, and about 22% of those were seen once. Together, the top ten hold around 23% of the sample.

The paper's findings and limits, for the study overall: Contracting CD4+ clones turned up mainly in the CM and EM memory subsets, whereas EMRA was where CD8+ clones were enriched. Whether the second-wave clones peaking on day 37 were SARS-CoV-2 specific was not confirmed. Some responding clones were found in pre-infection memory, which suggests that pre-existing cross-reactive memory T cells took part in the SARS-CoV-2 response. Clones that contracted from day 15 to 85 showed balanced CD4/CD8 phenotypes, whereas a second wave of clones that expanded from day 15 to 37 leaned towards CD4+. The study included only two mild cases, and larger cohorts that include severe cases with pre-infection samples were judged to be necessary.

Ficoll-Paque density gradient centrifugation was used to isolate PBMCs. This clonotype was observed a handful of times. Which antigen it targets is not known. Within one base of it there is no much larger clone, and no base qualities were kept. Sequencing was performed on PBMCs or a T cell subset sorted from them (not recorded which). The receptor was derived from an adult woman who had mild COVID-19 (a few samples of this study predate the infection). The sample titles of this study are shuffled in the database, so cell type and time point are left out; the donor was told from shared clones.

The DNA sequence reads TGCGCCAGCAGCTTTTCCCTAGTGACTAGTAACACCGGGGAGCTGTTTTTT. This encodes CASSFSLVTSNTGELFF. Recombination connected TRBV5-1 to TRBJ2-2; the D region possibly corresponds to TRBD2 (6 bases align). Trimming costs V 2 bases and J 2 bases, and their ends lie 16 bases apart. The germline V gene provides CDR1 SGHRS and CDR2 YFSETQ. Spanning cysteine to phenylalanine, the CDR3 consists of 17 amino acids. Only CDR3 DNA remains: 51 bases, in frame from the first base.